The entry that follows covers one T cell receptor (beta chain) sequence. The target antigen is unknown. The table came from immunoSEQ multiplex PCR; TCRdb's copy has only in-frame clones and leaves some out. The sample holds about 220,000 clones; around 87% are singletons and the top ten take roughly a tenth. The V gene's germline CDR1 is LGHNA and CDR2 YSLEER. Trimming removed 5 bases from V and 0 bases from J, with 8 bases in between. The CDR3 covers 13 residues. This sample is drawn from a study of Ad26.COV2.S vaccination and SARS-CoV-2 variants. Whole-study results and caveats: Vaccinated individuals (as opposed to placebo recipients) had higher spike-specific TCR breadth.

Documented treatment: around 19 received Ad26.COV2.S at low or high dose, single or two shots; about five received placebo; per-sample allocation not given. All samples were drawn on day 63, counting from the first vaccine or placebo injection. Vaccination employed an Ad26 vector expressing the Wuhan-strain SARS-CoV-2 spike. This chain uses TRBV4-3 with TRBJ2-7; a possible D gene is TRBD2 (6 bases). The sequence derives from a person between 18 and 60 years old who received the Ad26.COV2.S COVID-19 vaccine or a placebo. The input for sequencing was peripheral blood, taken in a trial of Ad26.COV2.S vaccine versus placebo. CDR3 DNA: TGCGCCAGCAGCTCGGGACTCTCCTACGAGCAGTACTTC. This sequence encodes CASSSGLSYEQYF.